Described below is a single TCR beta chain sequence and its context. One end of the junction varies from germline; a read error may be responsible. The CDR3 loop spans 14 amino acids. Per the germline V gene, CDR1 is MDHEN and CDR2 is SYDVKM. From unsorted bulk tissue weighing about 20-31 mg, DNA and RNA were co-extracted. Treatment of the patients' primary liver carcinoma consisted of surgical resection. These data come from a study of tumor-infiltrating lymphocytes in primary liver carcinoma. On the study more broadly: The cohort included men and women aged 30 to 69 years. With diameters of about 4.2 to 10 cm, tumors were stage T1-T3 N0M0.

A constant-region primer served to make TCR beta cDNA from about 500 ng total RNA. Three-round nested multiplex PCR performed with slightly modified ARM-PCR produced the TCR beta libraries. Rounds one and two of PCR, each of roughly 11 cycles, were primed with TRBV1-TRBV30 forward primers and a C-beta reverse primer. TCRdb passed the multiplex PCR reads through MiXCR, listing each CDR3 protein once. The sample lists about 50,000 distinct CDR3 sequences, roughly 80% occurring once. This chain joins TRBV28 and TRBJ2-7, with D possibly TRBD1 on 6 matching bases. This sequence was found in a middle-aged man with primary liver carcinoma and hepatitis B virus infection. Sequenced material: liver tumor tissue from sampling region 5. Subset described: tumor region T5, tumor centre. CDR3 sequence: CANSRGSDLYEQYF. The CDR3 DNA reads TGTGCCAACAGTAGGGGGAGCGACCTTTACGAGCAGTACTTC.